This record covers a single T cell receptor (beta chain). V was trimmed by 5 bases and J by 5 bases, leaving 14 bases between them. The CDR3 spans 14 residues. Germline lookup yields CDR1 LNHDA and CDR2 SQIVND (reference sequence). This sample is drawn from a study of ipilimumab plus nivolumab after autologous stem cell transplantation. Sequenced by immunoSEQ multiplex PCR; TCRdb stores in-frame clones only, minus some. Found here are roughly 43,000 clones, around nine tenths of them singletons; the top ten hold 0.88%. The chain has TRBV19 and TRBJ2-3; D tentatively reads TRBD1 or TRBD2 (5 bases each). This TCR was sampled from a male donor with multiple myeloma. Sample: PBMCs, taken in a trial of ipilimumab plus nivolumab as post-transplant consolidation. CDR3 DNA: TGTGCCAGTAGTCTGTGGGGGATCGAAGATACGCAGTATTTT. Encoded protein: CASSLWGIEDTQYF.